Listed below are T cell receptor beta chains from one sample, sequenced in a study of blood T cell repertoires in COVID-19. Libraries were prepared by immunoSEQ multiplex PCR; TCRdb keeps only in-frame clonotypes and omits some of them. Altogether almost 80,000 clones are present, around 80% being singletons, with the ten largest covering about 35%. Sequencing input: peripheral blood. The receptors were sampled from a woman in her sixties or seventies with acute or convalescent COVID-19. Each CDR3 is given with its conserved first and last residue. D genes are given only for firm matches. Rows give clone size only sometimes, using once, few, many, or a class for an expanded clone.

J gene | clone size | D gene | V gene | CDR3 protein | CDR3 DNA
TRBJ2-1 | . | TRBD2 | TRBV6-1 | CASSEGPGLGFEQFF | TGTGCCAGCAGTGAAGGGCCGGGACTAGGATTTGAGCAGTTCTTC
TRBJ2-7 | few | . | TRBV3-1/TRBV3-2 | CASSHLTSGLREQYF | TGTGCCAGCAGCCACCTCACTAGTGGCCTCCGCGAGCAGTACTTC
TRBJ2-3 | . | TRBD2 | TRBV30 | CAWTRTSGSGDTQYF | TGTGCCTGGACCAGGACTAGCGGGTCGGGAGATACGCAGTATTTT
TRBJ1-1 | . | TRBD1 | TRBV18 | CASSPRQGAINTEAFF | TGTGCCAGCTCACCGCGCCAGGGGGCAATCAACACTGAAGCTTTCTTT
TRBJ2-1 | . | TRBD2 | TRBV7-6 | CASSPRTSEYNEQFF | TGTGCCAGCAGCCCGCGGACTAGCGAGTACAATGAGCAGTTCTTC
TRBJ2-3 | few | TRBD2 | TRBV9 | CASTFGEGGTDTQYF | TGTGCCAGCACGTTCGGGGAGGGCGGCACAGATACGCAGTATTTT
TRBJ1-4 | . | TRBD1 | TRBV27 | CASSPYLTGGANEKLFF | TGTGCCAGCAGTCCATACCTCACAGGGGGAGCTAATGAAAAACTGTTTTTT
TRBJ2-1 | once | TRBD2 | TRBV5-1 | CASSSRTSGRVQSSYNEQFF | TGCGCCAGCAGTAGTAGGACTAGCGGGAGGGTTCAGAGCTCCTACAATGAGCAGTTCTTC
TRBJ2-1 | . | . | TRBV5-4 | CASSLTTAYNEQFF | TGTGCCAGCAGCTTGACGACAGCTTACAATGAGCAGTTCTTC
TRBJ2-7 | . | TRBD2 | TRBV3-1/TRBV3-2 | CASSQGVGGLGGEQYF | TGTGCCAGCAGCCAAGGAGTGGGAGGTCTGGGAGGGGAGCAGTACTTC
TRBJ2-7 | . | . | TRBV20-1 | CSVSGLATYEQYF | TGCAGTGTTAGTGGGCTAGCCACTTACGAGCAGTACTTC
TRBJ1-1 | . | . | TRBV7-3 | CASSLEGRGEAFF | TGTGCCAGCAGCTTAGAGGGGAGGGGTGAAGCTTTCTTT
TRBJ2-7 | . | TRBD1 | TRBV2 | CASRTRTGDRGSYEQYF | TGTGCCAGCAGGACCAGGACAGGGGATCGAGGGTCCTACGAGCAGTACTTC
TRBJ1-4 | once | TRBD1 | TRBV19 | CASSIVQGGLRTNEKLFF | TGTGCCAGTAGTATAGTGCAGGGGGGACTTCGCACTAATGAAAAACTGTTTTTT
TRBJ1-1 | . | TRBD1 | TRBV3-1/TRBV3-2 | CASSETGGRVEAFF | TGTGCCAGCAGCGAAACAGGGGGGAGGGTTGAAGCTTTCTTT
TRBJ2-7 | . | TRBD2 | TRBV30 | CAWSWGAGSYEQYF | TGTGCCTGGAGTTGGGGAGCGGGATCCTACGAGCAGTACTTC
TRBJ2-5 | . | . | TRBV11-3 | CASSLDREETQYF | TGTGCCAGCAGCTTAGATCGGGAAGAGACCCAGTACTTC
TRBJ1-6 | . | TRBD1 | TRBV5-1 | CASSSGQLDNSPLHF | TGCGCCAGCAGCTCGGGACAGTTGGATAATTCACCCCTCCACTTT
TRBJ2-2 | . | . | TRBV7-6 | CASRQQGTGELFF | TGTGCCAGCAGGCAACAGGGAACCGGGGAGCTGTTTTTT
TRBJ1-5 | few | . | TRBV30 | CAWSVGAAQPQHF | TGTGCCTGGTCAGTGGGGGCTGCTCAGCCCCAGCATTTT
TRBJ2-2 | . | . | TRBV6-5 | CASSTMTYTGELFF | TGTGCCAGCAGTACTATGACGTACACCGGGGAGCTGTTTTTT
TRBJ2-2 | . | . | TRBV9 | CASGWRGDTGELFF | TGTGCCAGCGGCTGGCGGGGTGACACCGGGGAGCTGTTTTTT
TRBJ1-5 | once | . | TRBV6-5 | CASSPEQGRNQPQHF | TGTGCCAGCAGTCCGGAACAGGGAAGGAATCAGCCCCAGCATTTT
TRBJ2-1 | . | . | TRBV10-3 | CAISFRESGEQFF | TGTGCCATCAGTTTCCGGGAATCAGGCGAGCAGTTCTTC
TRBJ1-2 | few | . | TRBV20-1 | CSASSEGPGRYGYTF | TGCAGTGCTAGTTCTGAGGGTCCCGGGCGGTATGGCTACACCTTC
TRBJ2-3 | . | . | TRBV7-3 | CASSLMRDRTDTQYF | TGTGCCAGCAGCTTAATGCGGGACCGCACAGATACGCAGTATTTT
TRBJ2-1 | . | TRBD2 | TRBV4-1 | CASRKAGGPENEQFF | TGCGCCAGCAGGAAAGCGGGAGGGCCTGAGAATGAGCAGTTCTTC
TRBJ1-1 | . | . | TRBV2 | CASRAGGTTEAFF | TGTGCCAGCAGGGCGGGGGGGACCACTGAAGCTTTCTTT
TRBJ2-6 | . | TRBD1 | TRBV4-1 | CASSSLGQAPAGANVLTF | TGCGCCAGCAGCTCCTTAGGACAGGCCCCCGCTGGGGCCAACGTCCTGACTTTC
TRBJ1-3 | . | . | TRBV6-1 | CASSDWDTGSGNTIYF | TGTGCCAGCAGTGACTGGGACACTGGCTCTGGAAACACCATATATTTT
TRBJ1-2 | . | TRBD1 | TRBV3-1/TRBV3-2 | CASSQGDSGTGYGYTF | TGTGCCAGCAGCCAAGGGGATTCCGGGACAGGCTATGGCTACACCTTC